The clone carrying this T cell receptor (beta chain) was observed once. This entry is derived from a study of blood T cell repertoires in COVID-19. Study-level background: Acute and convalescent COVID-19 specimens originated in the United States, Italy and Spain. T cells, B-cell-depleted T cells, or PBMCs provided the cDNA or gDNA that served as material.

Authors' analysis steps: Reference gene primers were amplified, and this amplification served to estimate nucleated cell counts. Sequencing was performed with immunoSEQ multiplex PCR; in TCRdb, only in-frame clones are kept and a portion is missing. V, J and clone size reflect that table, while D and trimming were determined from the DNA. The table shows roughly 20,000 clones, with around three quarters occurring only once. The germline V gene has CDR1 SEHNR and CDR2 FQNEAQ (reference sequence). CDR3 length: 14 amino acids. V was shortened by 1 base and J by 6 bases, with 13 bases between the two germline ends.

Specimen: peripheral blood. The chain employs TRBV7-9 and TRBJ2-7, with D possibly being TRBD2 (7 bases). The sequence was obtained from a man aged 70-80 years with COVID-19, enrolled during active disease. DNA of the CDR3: TGTGCCAGCAGCTTAGACGGGGGGCTGGGCGAGCAGTACTTC. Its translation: CASSLDGGLGEQYF.